This T cell receptor (beta chain) came from a study of blood T cell repertoires in COVID-19. Study as a whole: Samples of COVID-19 (acute and convalescent) were obtained from the United States, Italy and Spain.

Sequencing was performed with immunoSEQ multiplex PCR; in TCRdb, only in-frame clones are kept and a portion is missing. The data contain 140,000 to 150,000 clones, approximately 81% of them singletons. The specimen sequenced was peripheral blood. This TCR came from a human donor in a cohort sampled during active COVID-19.

The CDR3 DNA is TGTGCCAGCAGTTACTCCAGGGCTGGAAACACCATATATTTT. Translating gives CASSYSRAGNTIYF. The V gene is TRBV6-5, the J gene TRBJ1-3, with D perhaps matching TRBD1 (5 bases). V lost 0 bases, J lost 2 bases, and 5 bases lay in between. Germline V gene sequence: CDR1 MNHEY, CDR2 SVGAGI. The CDR3 is made up of 14 amino acids.